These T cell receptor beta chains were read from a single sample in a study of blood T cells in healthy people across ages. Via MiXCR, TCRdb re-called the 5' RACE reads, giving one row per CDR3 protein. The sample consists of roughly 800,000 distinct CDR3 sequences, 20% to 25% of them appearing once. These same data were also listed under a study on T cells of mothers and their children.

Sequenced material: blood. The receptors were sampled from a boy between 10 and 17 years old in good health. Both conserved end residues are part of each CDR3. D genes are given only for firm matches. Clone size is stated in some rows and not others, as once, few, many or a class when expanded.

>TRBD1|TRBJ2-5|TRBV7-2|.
CASSLAGQVVLETQYF
TGTGCCAGCAGCTTAGCGGGACAGGTCGTTTTAGAGACCCAGTACTTC
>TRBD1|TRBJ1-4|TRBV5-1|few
CASSLPGTGKLFF
TGCGCCAGCAGCTTGCCAGGGACAGGAAAACTGTTTTTT
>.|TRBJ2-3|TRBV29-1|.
CSASGTGIDHTDTQYF
TGCAGCGCTTCCGGGACTGGCATAGACCACACAGATACGCAGTATTTT
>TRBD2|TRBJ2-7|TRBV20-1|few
CSARDPREDYEQYF
TGCAGTGCTAGAGATCCTCGGGAGGATTACGAGCAGTACTTC
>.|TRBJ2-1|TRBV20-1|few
CSATSRSDNEQFF
TGCAGTGCTACGTCCAGGTCGGACAATGAGCAGTTCTTC
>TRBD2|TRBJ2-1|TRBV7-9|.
CASSLAFDGLGNEQFF
TGTGCCAGCAGCTTAGCTTTCGACGGACTAGGGAATGAGCAGTTCTTC
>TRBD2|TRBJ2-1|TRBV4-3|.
CASSQDRAGGAFGEQFF
TGCGCCAGCAGCCAAGATCGGGCGGGGGGGGCCTTTGGTGAGCAGTTCTTC
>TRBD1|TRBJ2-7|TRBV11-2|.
CASSLKGDSYCEQYF
TGTGCCAGCAGCTTGAAGGGGGACAGTTACTGCGAGCAGTACTTC
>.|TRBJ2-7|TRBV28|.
CASSFRVSYEQYF
TGTGCCAGCAGTTTTAGGGTTTCCTACGAGCAGTACTTC
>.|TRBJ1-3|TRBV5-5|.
CASSLRLSSGNTIYF
TGTGCCAGCAGCTTGCGGCTTAGCTCTGGAAACACCATATATTTT
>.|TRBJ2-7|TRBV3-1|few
CASSQGANSYEQYF
TGTGCCAGCAGCCAAGGGGCGAACTCCTACGAGCAGTACTTC
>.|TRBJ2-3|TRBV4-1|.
CASSQVEESWTQYF
TGCGCCAGCAGCCAAGTGGAGGAATCTTGGACGCAGTATTTT
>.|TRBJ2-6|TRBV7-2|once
CASSLLANVLTF
TGTGCCAGCAGCTTATTGGCCAACGTCCTGACTTTC
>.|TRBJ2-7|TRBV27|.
CASSLARTYEQYF
TGTGCCAGCAGTTTGGCTAGAACCTACGAGCAGTACTTC
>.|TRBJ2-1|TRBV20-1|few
CSAEPTGTQLYPQVF
TGCAGTGCAGAACCCACCGGGACCCAGTTATATCCTCAGGTCTTC
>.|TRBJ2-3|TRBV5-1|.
CASSSVRGGGDTQYF
TGCGCCAGCAGCTCCGTCCGGGGAGGGGGAGATACGCAGTATTTT
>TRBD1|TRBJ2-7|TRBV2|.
CASTRTGGAGDEQYF
TGTGCCAGCACTAGGACAGGGGGCGCCGGCGACGAGCAGTACTTC
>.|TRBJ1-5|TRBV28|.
CASSWGQPQHF
TGTGCCAGCAGTTGGGGACAGCCCCAGCATTTT
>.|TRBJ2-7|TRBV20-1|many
CSARVPNNYEQYF
TGCAGTGCTAGAGTCCCCAATAACTACGAGCAGTACTTC
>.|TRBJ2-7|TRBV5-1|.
CASSLDGELGEQYF
TGCGCCAGCAGCTTGGACGGGGAGCTGGGAGAGCAGTACTTC
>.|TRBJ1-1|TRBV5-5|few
CASSSRGLNTEAFF
TGTGCCAGCAGCTCCAGGGGACTGAACACTGAAGCTTTCTTT
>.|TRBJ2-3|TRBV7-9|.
CASFGTDTQYF
TGTGCCAGCTTCGGCACAGATACGCAGTATTTT
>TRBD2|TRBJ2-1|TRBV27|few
CASSEKTSSGRAPYEQFF
TGTGCCAGCAGTGAAAAGACTTCTAGCGGGAGGGCCCCATATGAGCAGTTCTTC
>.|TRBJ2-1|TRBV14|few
CASSQNQRGEQFF
TGTGCCAGCAGCCAAAATCAGCGTGGTGAGCAGTTCTTC
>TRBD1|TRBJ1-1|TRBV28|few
CASSQPDRGAEAFF
TGTGCCAGCAGCCAACCCGACAGGGGCGCTGAAGCTTTCTTT
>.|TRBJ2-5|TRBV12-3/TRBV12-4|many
CASGPRETQYF
TGTGCCAGCGGACCGAGGGAGACCCAGTACTTC
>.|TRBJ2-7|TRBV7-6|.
CASSQEGPVEQYF
TGTGCCAGCAGCCAAGAGGGACCCGTGGAGCAGTACTTC
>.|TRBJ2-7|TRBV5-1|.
CASSLPVSREQYF
TGCGCCAGCAGCCTCCCGGTGTCTCGGGAGCAGTACTTC
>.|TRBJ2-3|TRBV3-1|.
CASSQEPNSDTQYF
TGTGCCAGCAGCCAAGAACCCAATTCGGATACGCAGTATTTT
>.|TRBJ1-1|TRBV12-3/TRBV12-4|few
CASTPGANGGAFF
TGTGCCAGCACCCCGGGGGCGAACGGTGGAGCTTTCTTT
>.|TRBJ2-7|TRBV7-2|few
CASELEPGVGRYEQYF
TGTGCCAGCGAACTTGAACCCGGGGTCGGGCGCTACGAGCAGTACTTC
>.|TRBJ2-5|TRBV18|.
CASSRSQETQYF
TGTGCCAGCTCGCGGAGCCAAGAGACCCAGTACTTC
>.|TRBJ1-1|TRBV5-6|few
CASSLEAEAFF
TGTGCCAGCAGTTTAGAGGCTGAAGCTTTCTTT
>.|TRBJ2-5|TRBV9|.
CASSVGASSHRETQYF
TGTGCCAGCAGCGTAGGCGCTTCGTCGCATCGAGAGACCCAGTACTTC
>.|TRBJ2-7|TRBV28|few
CASNNVRVEQYF
TGTGCCAGCAACAACGTCAGGGTCGAGCAGTACTTC
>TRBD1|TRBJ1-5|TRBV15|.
CATSGTGDGNQPQHF
TGTGCCACCAGCGGGACAGGGGACGGCAATCAGCCCCAGCATTTT
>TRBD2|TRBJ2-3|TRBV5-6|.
CASSSTQLAGSTDTQYF
TGTGCCAGCAGCTCTACGCAACTAGCGGGAAGCACAGATACGCAGTATTTT
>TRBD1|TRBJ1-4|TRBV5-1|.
CASSVTAGTGDEKLFF
TGCGCCAGCAGCGTAACCGCCGGGACAGGGGATGAAAAACTGTTTTTT
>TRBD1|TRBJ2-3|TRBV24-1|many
CATSVGQGFGTDTQYF
TGTGCCACCAGTGTCGGACAGGGGTTTGGAACAGATACGCAGTATTTT
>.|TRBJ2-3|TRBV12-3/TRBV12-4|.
CASVQQGDTQYF
TGTGCCAGCGTACAACAGGGAGATACGCAGTATTTT
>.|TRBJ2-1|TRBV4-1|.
CASSQGPGLSNNEQFF
TGCGCCAGCAGCCAAGGTCCGGGACTTTCCAACAATGAGCAGTTCTTC
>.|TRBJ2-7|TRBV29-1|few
CSVKGSLSYEQYF
TGCAGCGTTAAAGGTTCCCTCTCCTACGAGCAGTACTTC
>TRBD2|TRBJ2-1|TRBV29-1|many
CSVEVLADNNEQFF
TGCAGCGTTGAAGTCCTAGCGGACAACAATGAGCAGTTCTTC
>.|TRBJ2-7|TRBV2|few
CASSETRAFHYEQYF
TGTGCCAGCAGTGAGACCCGGGCCTTCCACTACGAGCAGTACTTC
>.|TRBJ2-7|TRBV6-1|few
CASRTGSTTYEQYF
TGTGCCAGCAGGACCGGGAGTACAACCTACGAGCAGTACTTC
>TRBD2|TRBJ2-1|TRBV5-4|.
CASSPYSGGAYNEQFF
TGTGCCAGCAGCCCATATAGCGGGGGGGCCTACAATGAGCAGTTCTTC
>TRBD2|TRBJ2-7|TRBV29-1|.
CSVVKGGDSYGQYF
TGCAGCGTTGTAAAGGGAGGGGACTCCTACGGGCAGTACTTC
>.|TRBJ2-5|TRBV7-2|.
CASSLVIAETQYF
TGTGCCAGCAGCTTAGTCATTGCGGAGACCCAGTACTTC
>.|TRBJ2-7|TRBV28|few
CASTPPGRTSSYEQYF
TGTGCCAGCACCCCACCCGGGAGAACCAGTTCCTACGAGCAGTACTTC
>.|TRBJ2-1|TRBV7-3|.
CASSSQPYNEQFF
TGTGCCAGCAGCTCCCAGCCGTACAATGAGCAGTTCTTC
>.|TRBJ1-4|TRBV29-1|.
CSVAGRMNEKLFF
TGCAGCGTCGCGGGACGGATGAATGAAAAACTGTTTTTT
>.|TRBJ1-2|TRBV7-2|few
CASSLDTGQTHNYGYTF
TGTGCCAGCAGCTTAGACACTGGACAGACTCATAACTATGGCTACACCTTC
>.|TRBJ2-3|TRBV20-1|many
CSASLGDTQYF
TGCAGTGCTAGCCTGGGGGATACGCAGTATTTT
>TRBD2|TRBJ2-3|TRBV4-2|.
CASSQVRGGRTDTQYF
TGTGCCAGCAGCCAAGTACGGGGGGGGCGTACAGATACGCAGTATTTT
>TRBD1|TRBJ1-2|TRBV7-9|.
CASSLTQGGVGYTF
TGTGCCAGCAGCTTAACCCAGGGGGGTGTTGGCTACACCTTC
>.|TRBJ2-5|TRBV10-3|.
CAISGQKETQYF
TGTGCCATCAGTGGACAGAAAGAGACCCAGTACTTC
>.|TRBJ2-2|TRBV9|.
CASSVEDPQAGDTGELFF
TGTGCCAGCAGCGTAGAGGATCCCCAGGCAGGGGACACCGGGGAGCTGTTTTTT
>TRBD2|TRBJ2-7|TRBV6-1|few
CASSEIGLAGGYEQYF
TGTGCCAGCAGTGAAATCGGACTAGCGGGAGGGTACGAGCAGTACTTC
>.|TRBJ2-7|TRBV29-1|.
CSVLILYEQYF
TGCAGCGTACTGATCTTGTACGAGCAGTACTTC